This T cell receptor (beta chain) was recorded in a study of T cell responses to AZD1222 COVID-19 vaccine. Some clones are missing from TCRdb's copy, which holds only in-frame ones; the method was immunoSEQ multiplex PCR. Of about 120,000 clones listed, around 90% are singletons. General study results and limits: None of the repertoires were sampled until the peak T cell response had passed. Across spike, vaccine-associated CD4 TCRs were found, dominant at 160-218 and 743-854. Unmutated variant regions reportedly attract nearly half of all spike-specific TCRs. Donors skewed white British and female; clonal diversity was possibly underestimated.

As regards this clone: Its antigen is unknown.

The CDR3 length is 16 residues. V lost 1 base to trimming and J lost 0 bases, with 12 bases between them. The V gene's germline CDR1 is MDHEN and CDR2 SYDVKM. This clonotype was sampled from an adult who received the AZD1222 COVID-19 vaccine. V usage is TRBV28 and J usage is TRBJ1-2; a weak D match, TRBD1 (6 bases). The sample was peripheral blood, taken 28 days after the second AZD1222 dose. In DNA, the CDR3 is TGTGCCAGCAGTTTATACCGACAGGCTACTAACTATGGCTACACCTTC. Translation gives CASSLYRQATNYGYTF.